The subject of this entry is one T cell receptor beta chain. The record originates from a study of cytomegalovirus exposure and HLA in healthy donors. CDR1 is SGHRS and CDR2 is YFSETQ in the germline V gene. Trimming removed 1 base from V and 7 bases from J; junction bases left unmatched: 5. The CDR3 is made up of 14 amino acids. PCR employed 60 Vbeta and 13 Jbeta primers. Assay: immunoSEQ multiplex PCR; the TCRdb copy retains only in-frame clones and omits some. There are 110,000 to 150,000 clones in the sample; around 80% occur only once, and roughly 2% lies in the top ten. This chain joins TRBV5-1 and TRBJ2-1; 7 bases match TRBD2. This TCR came from a man under 40 in good health and CMV-seronegative. The material sequenced was PBMCs. In DNA, the CDR3 is TGCGCCAGCAGCTTGTTGGGGGGGATGAATGAGCAGTTCTTC. It codes for CASSLLGGMNEQFF.